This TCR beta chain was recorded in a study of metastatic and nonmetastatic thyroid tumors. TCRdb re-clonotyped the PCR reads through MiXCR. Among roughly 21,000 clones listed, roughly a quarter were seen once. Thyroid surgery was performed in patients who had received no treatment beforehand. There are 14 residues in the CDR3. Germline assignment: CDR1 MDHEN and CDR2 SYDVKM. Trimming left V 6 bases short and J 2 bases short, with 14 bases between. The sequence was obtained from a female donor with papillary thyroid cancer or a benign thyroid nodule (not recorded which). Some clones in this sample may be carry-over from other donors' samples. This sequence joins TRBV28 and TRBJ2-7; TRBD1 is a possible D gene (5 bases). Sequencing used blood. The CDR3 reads CASSPWGRAYEQYF. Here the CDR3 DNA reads TGTGCCAGCAGCCCCTGGGGCCGAGCCTACGAGCAGTACTTC.